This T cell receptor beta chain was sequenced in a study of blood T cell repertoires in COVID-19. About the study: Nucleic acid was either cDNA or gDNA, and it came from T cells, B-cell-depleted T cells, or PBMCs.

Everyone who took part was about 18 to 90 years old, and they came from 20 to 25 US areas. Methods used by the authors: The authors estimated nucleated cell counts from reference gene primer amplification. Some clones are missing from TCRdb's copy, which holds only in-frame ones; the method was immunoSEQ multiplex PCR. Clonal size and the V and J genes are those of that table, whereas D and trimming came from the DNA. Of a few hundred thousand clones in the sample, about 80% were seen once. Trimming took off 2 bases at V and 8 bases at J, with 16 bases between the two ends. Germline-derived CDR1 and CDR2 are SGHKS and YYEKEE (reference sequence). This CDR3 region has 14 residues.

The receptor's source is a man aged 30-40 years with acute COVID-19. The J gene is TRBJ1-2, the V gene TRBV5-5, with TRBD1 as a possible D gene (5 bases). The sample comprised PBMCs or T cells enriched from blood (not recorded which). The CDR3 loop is CASSLMWGDGGYTF. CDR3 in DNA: TGTGCCAGCAGCTTAATGTGGGGGGACGGCGGCTACACCTTC.